The text below deals with one T cell receptor beta chain. The data derive from a study of CD8 T cells in Susac syndrome. While CD8+ and CD4+ T cells were isolated negatively, TEMRA cells were enriched by FACS. After extraction with the RNeasy kit, about 0.45 to 1 ug of the RNA was reverse transcribed using random hexamers. Multiplex immunoSEQ PCR targeted 54 Vbeta and 13 Jbeta TCR beta segments. TCRdb re-called the immunoSEQ multiplex PCR reads through MiXCR, storing one row per CDR3 protein. The top ten hold approximately 0.1% of the sample, which has about 190,000 distinct CDR3 sequences, 85% to 95% seen once. This sequence originates from a human donor in good health. Sequencing was performed on CD4+ T cells from PBMCs.

In nucleotides, the CDR3 is TGTGCCAGCTCACCAGGGTCGGGGGCTATAGGTGACGAGCAGTACTTC. It is translated as CASSPGSGAIGDEQYF. The chain uses TRBV18 and TRBJ2-7, with D perhaps being TRBD1 or TRBD2 (6 bases each). V was trimmed by 2 bases and J by 5 bases, leaving 19 bases between them. This CDR3 contains 16 residues. CDR1 and CDR2 (germline): KGHSH, LQKENI.